This TCR beta chain was captured in a study of CD8+ T cells in alopecia areata. After isolation, RNA underwent reverse transcription to generate cDNA as the sequencing template. Clones were sequenced by immunoSEQ multiplex PCR, and TCRdb holds only the in-frame ones, with some missing. The sample holds around 36,000 clones, over 50% seen once. CD25+CD127- cells were sorted from CD4+ cells in four or five patients. Germline V CDR1 and CDR2: SQVTM, ANQGSEA. CDR3 length: 13 residues. The chain employs TRBV29-1 and TRBJ1-1, with 7 bases matching TRBD1. This receptor was obtained from a human donor with alopecia areata. Specimen: CD4+ Tregs sorted from blood. The chain's CDR3 is CTISRGGIPEAFF. CDR3 nucleotide sequence: TGCACCATTTCCAGGGGGGGAATACCTGAAGCTTTCTTT.